What follows are 28 T cell receptor beta chains derived from one specimen sequenced in a study of OX40 agonist ivuxolimab in advanced cancers. Assay used: immunoSEQ multiplex PCR; TCRdb lists only in-frame clones, some missing. This sample has about 79,000 clones, with roughly nine tenths found just once. The sample here was CD4+ or CD8+ T cells sorted from blood, taken in a trial of the OX40 agonist ivuxolimab. These receptors were obtained from an adult with an advanced solid tumor such as melanoma, head and neck, liver or kidney cancer.

The genes are TRBV6-5 and TRBJ2-7; 9 bases map to TRBD1. V was pared by 2 bases and J by 1 base, with 6 bases of the junction left unmatched. The CDR3 runs 16 residues. The germline V gene has CDR1 MNHEY and CDR2 SVGAGI. CDR3 residues: CASSYPPGQGSYEQYF. CDR3 nucleotide sequence: TGTGCCAGCAGTTACCCACCGGGACAGGGATCCTACGAGCAGTACTTC.

This clone was seen only a few times. The CDR3 bases are TGTGCCAGCAGCCCGGGTCTCAGCACAGATACGCAGTATTTT. Translated, it gives CASSPGLSTDTQYF. The chain employs TRBV11-2 and TRBJ2-3; D is ambiguous. Trimming stripped 5 bases from V and 0 bases from J, with 9 bases between. Germline V gives CDR1 SGHAT, CDR2 FQNNGV. The CDR3 is 14 amino acids.

The chain recombines TRBV18 with TRBJ1-1; a weak D match, TRBD1 (5 bases). Per germline, CDR1 KGHSH and CDR2 LQKENI. V shed 4 bases and J shed 5 bases, with 11 bases lying between them. This CDR3 has 13 amino acids. CDR3: CASSQGWGTEAFF. CDR3 sequence (DNA): TGTGCCAGCTCACAGGGGTGGGGGACTGAAGCTTTCTTT.

A single count supports this clone. The CDR3 coding sequence is TGTGCCAGCAGCTTAGGGGACAGGAGCACAGATACGCAGTATTTT. Its protein product is CASSLGDRSTDTQYF. J is TRBJ2-3 and V is TRBV7-9; 8 positions match TRBD1. V lost 1 base, J lost 0 bases, and 0 bases stayed unmatched. The CDR3 runs 15 residues. From germline, CDR1 is SEHNR and CDR2 FQNEAQ (reference sequence).

In nucleotides, the CDR3 is TGTGCCAGTAGTCCGGGACTAGCGGGGGGAGATACGCAGTATTTT. As protein: CASSPGLAGGDTQYF. V is TRBV19 and J is TRBJ2-3; 15 bases line up with TRBD2. With V trimmed by 5 bases and J by 5 bases, 2 bases remained unmatched. The germline CDR1 and CDR2 sequences are LNHDA and SQIVND (reference sequence). The CDR3 has 15 residues.

This rearrangement joins TRBV5-6 to TRBJ2-3; 10 bases line up with TRBD2. The junction had 11 bases not matched to a gene; V was cut back by 4 bases and J by 6 bases. CDR1 is SGHDT, CDR2 YYEEEE, per germline. The CDR3 extends over 16 amino acids. The CDR3 loop reads CASSPRLAGAGDTQYF. CDR3 sequence (DNA): TGTGCCAGCAGCCCCCGCCTAGCGGGAGCAGGCGATACGCAGTATTTT.

The sample holds one count of this clone. This rearrangement joins TRBV4-1 to TRBJ1-2; 10 bases fit TRBD1. The CDR3 is 16 residues long. After removal of 0 bases from V and 4 bases from J, the junction contained 5 bases not matched to a gene. The germline V gene encodes CDR1 MGHRA and CDR2 YSYEKL. CDR3 bases: TGCGCCAGCAGCCAAGATACTGGACAGGGGGTCTATGGCTACACCTTC. Amino acids: CASSQDTGQGVYGYTF.

The chain has TRBV21-1 and TRBJ2-5. TRBV21-1 is marked as a pseudogene. The CDR3 has 15 amino acids. CDR3 coding DNA: TGTGCCAGCAGCAAAGGCTTGGGGGTAAAAAAGACCCAGTACTTC. It is translated as CASSKGLGVKKTQYF.

The chain employs TRBV14 and TRBJ1-2; D is unclear. The CDR3 contains 15 residues. V lost 1 base, J lost 4 bases, and 13 bases lay in between. The germline V gene encodes CDR1 SGHDN and CDR2 FVKESK. CDR3 protein: CASSQVGQEPYGYTF. The CDR3 coding sequence is TGTGCCAGCAGCCAAGTAGGTCAGGAACCCTATGGCTACACCTTC. The full variable domain, rest sourced from reference TRBV14 and TRBJ1-2, is EAGVTQFPSHSVIEKGQTVTLRCDPISGHDNLYWYRRVMGKEIKFLLHFVKESKQDESGMPNNRFLAERTGGTYSTLKVQPAELEDSGVYFCASSQVGQEPYGYTFGSGTRLTVV.

This chain joins TRBV5-5 and TRBJ2-5; 13 bases map to TRBD2. Trimming removed 2 bases from V and 2 bases from J; junction bases left unmatched: 6. Per germline, CDR1 SGHKS and CDR2 YYEKEE (reference sequence). The CDR3 covers 17 residues. The CDR3 is CASSFGLAGETQETQYF. Here the CDR3 DNA reads TGTGCCAGCAGCTTCGGACTAGCGGGGGAAACTCAAGAGACCCAGTACTTC.

The J gene is TRBJ2-3, the V gene TRBV11-3; 8 bases are a match to TRBD2. The CDR3 runs to 15 residues. V was pared by 1 base and J by 2 bases, with 2 bases of the junction left unmatched. CDR1 and CDR2 from the germline V gene are SGHNT and YENEEA. CDR3 DNA sequence: TGTGCCAGCAGCTTAGCGGGGGGGGCCACAGATACGCAGTATTTT. Translated, it gives CASSLAGGATDTQYF.

A few counts support this clone. The chain uses TRBV7-2 and TRBJ1-2; TRBD1 matches 9 bases. CDR3 length: 16 amino acids. The trim removed 2 bases at V and 8 bases at J, leaving 12 bases unmatched. The V gene's germline CDR1 is SGHTA and CDR2 FQGNSA. The CDR3 reads CASSLPPGTGSRGYTF. In DNA form, the CDR3 reads TGTGCCAGCAGCTTACCCCCCGGGACAGGGTCTCGAGGCTACACCTTC. The full variable domain, rest sourced from reference TRBV7-2 and TRBJ1-2, is GAGVSQSPSNKVTEKGKDVELRCDPISGHTALYWYRQSLGQGLEFLIYFQGNSAPDKSGLPSDRFSAERTGGSVSTLTIQRTQQEDSAVYLCASSLPPGTGSRGYTFGSGTRLTVV.

V is TRBV6-1 and J is TRBJ2-5; weak D call: TRBD1 (6 bases). Trimming removed 7 bases from V and 4 bases from J, with 16 bases in between. CDR1 is MNHNS and CDR2 is SASEGT in the germline V gene. CDR3 length: 14 residues. This CDR3 is CASTDSTGLETQYF. In DNA, the CDR3 is TGTGCCAGCACCGATAGTACAGGGCTAGAGACCCAGTACTTC.

The chain has TRBV25-1 and TRBJ2-1; unclear D gene. The germline V and J ends were trimmed by 4 bases and 7 bases, with 11 bases remaining between them. Germline CDR1 and CDR2: MGHDK and SYGVNS. This CDR3 has 13 residues. DNA for the CDR3: TGTGCCAGCAGTGGGATTGCTAGGAATGAGCAGTTCTTC. It is translated as CASSGIARNEQFF.

J is TRBJ2-2 and V is TRBV19; tentative D call: TRBD2 (5 bases). CDR1 and CDR2 (germline): LNHDA, SQIVND (reference sequence). The CDR3 extends over 12 amino acids. V lost 3 bases, J lost 8 bases, and 7 bases lay in between. This chain's CDR3 is CASSISGGELFF. The CDR3 nucleotides are TGTGCCAGTAGTATTTCGGGAGGGGAGCTGTTTTTT.

This chain uses TRBV4-1 with TRBJ2-1, with 12 bases matching TRBD2. CDR3 length: 17 residues. With V trimmed by 3 bases and J by 3 bases, 6 bases remained unmatched. Germline CDR1 MGHRA, CDR2 YSYEKL. The CDR3 loop is CASSQTSTSGSYNEQFF. CDR3 bases: TGCGCCAGCAGCCAGACCTCGACTAGCGGGAGCTACAATGAGCAGTTCTTC.

The genes are TRBV29-1 and TRBJ2-1, with D possibly being TRBD2 (6 bases). This CDR3 contains 12 residues. The V end lost 6 bases, the J end lost 4 bases, and 10 bases lay between the germline ends. Germline loops: CDR1 SQVTM, CDR2 ANQGSEA. The CDR3 sequence: CSVGGGYNEQFF. The CDR3 DNA sequence: TGCAGCGTGGGTGGAGGGTACAATGAGCAGTTCTTC.

V is TRBV6-5 and J is TRBJ2-3, with TRBD1 matching over 9 bases. The CDR3 is 14 residues long. Germline loops: CDR1 MNHEY, CDR2 SVGAGI. V lost 6 bases and J lost 5; bases outside the gene matches: 6. CDR3 bases: TGTGCCAGCAGGCGGGGACAGGGAGGAGATACGCAGTATTTT. It is translated as CASRRGQGGDTQYF.

The rearrangement links TRBV18 to TRBJ2-3; possibly TRBD1 for D (5 bases). CDR1 KGHSH and CDR2 LQKENI come from the germline V gene. CDR3 length equals 12 residues. V lost 3 bases and J 4 bases, leaving 5 bases between the germline ends. The CDR3 DNA follows: TGTGCCAGCTCACCCAGGGCAGATACGCAGTATTTT. Its translation is CASSPRADTQYF.

The chain links TRBV12-5 to TRBJ2-1, with D unclear. This CDR3 is built from 14 residues. The V end was cut by 3 bases, the J end by 3 bases, with 9 bases between. Germline values: CDR1 LGHNT, CDR2 FRNRAP. CDR3 coding DNA: TGTGCTAGTGGTTTTGGGATTGACTACAATGAGCAGTTCTTC. Translating gives CASGFGIDYNEQFF.

V gene TRBV7-9 combines with J gene TRBJ1-1, with 8 bases that match TRBD1. CDR1 SEHNR and CDR2 FQNEAQ come from the germline V gene (reference sequence). The CDR3 sequence is 15 residues long. After removal of 5 bases from V and 0 bases from J, the junction contained 5 bases not matched to a gene. CDR3 in amino acids: CASSRTGLLNTEAFF. CDR3 DNA sequence: TGTGCCAGCAGCCGGACAGGGTTACTGAACACTGAAGCTTTCTTT. The full variable domain, its missing parts supplied by reference TRBV7-9 and TRBJ1-1, is DTGVSQNPRHKITKRGQNVTFRCDPISEHNRLYWYRQTLGQGPEFLTYFQNEAQLEKSRLLSDRFSAERPKGSFSTLEIQRTEQGDSAMYLCASSRTGLLNTEAFFGQGTRLTVV.

The genes are TRBV10-3 and TRBJ2-7; either TRBD1 or TRBD2 may supply D (5 bases each). Germline V gene sequence: CDR1 ENHRY, CDR2 SYGVKD. The V end was cut by 2 bases, the J end by 4 bases, with 30 bases between. This CDR3 is 20 amino acids long. The CDR3 nucleotides read TGTGCCATCAGTGAGGGAACTCGGGGCACTATCGGCAACGGAATTTACGAGCAGTACTTC. This translates into CAISEGTRGTIGNGIYEQYF.

The gene calls are TRBV5-1 and TRBJ2-3; possibly TRBD1 for D (6 bases). Germline CDR1 reads SGHRS; CDR2 reads YFSETQ. Trimming took 0 bases from V and 2 from J, leaving 7 bases between them. CDR3 length: 14 amino acids. CDR3 nucleotides: TGCGCCAGCAGCTTGGGGACAGCCACAGATACGCAGTATTTT. As protein: CASSLGTATDTQYF.

This clone was recorded only once. This chain links TRBV19 with TRBJ1-4; 12 bases fit TRBD1. V shed 9 bases and J 1 base; nucleotides not matched to a gene: 15. The CDR3 extends over 19 amino acids. Germline V lookup: CDR1 LNHDA, CDR2 SQIVND (reference sequence). CDR3 sequence (DNA): TGTGCCAGCACCTTAGACGGGACAGGGGGCGGGAGAACTAATGAAAAACTGTTTTTT. Its protein is CASTLDGTGGGRTNEKLFF.

The chain joins TRBV6-1 to TRBJ1-1; the D gene is possibly TRBD1 (5 bases). The V gene lost 3 bases and the J gene lost 4 bases, with 9 bases spanning the gap. Germline CDR1 MNHNS, CDR2 SASEGT. The CDR3 contains 13 residues. The CDR3 sequence is CASSEGVLTEAFF. CDR3 nucleotide sequence: TGTGCCAGCAGTGAGGGGGTCCTCACTGAAGCTTTCTTT.

The V gene is TRBV7-3, the J gene TRBJ2-2, with D hard to call. The germline V and J ends were trimmed by 4 bases and 6 bases, with 12 bases remaining between them. This CDR3 comprises 14 residues. Looked up from germline, CDR1 is SGHTA and CDR2 is FQGTGA. Here the CDR3 reads CASSSPRRAGELFF. In DNA form, the CDR3 reads TGTGCCAGCAGCTCCCCCAGGAGAGCCGGGGAGCTGTTTTTT.

The chain employs TRBV5-1 and TRBJ1-1; D gene unclear. The CDR3 length is 14 residues. V was cut by 4 bases and J by 0 bases, with 10 bases left in between. From germline, CDR1 is SGHRS and CDR2 YFSETQ. Here the CDR3 DNA reads TGCGCCAGCAGCCGGACGGCAATGAACACTGAAGCTTTCTTT. It codes for CASSRTAMNTEAFF. The whole variable domain, filled in from reference TRBV5-1 and TRBJ1-1, reads KAGVTQTPRYLIKTRGQQVTLSCSPISGHRSVSWYQQTPGQGLQFLFEYFSETQRNKGNFPGRFSGRQFSNSRSEMNVSTLELGDSALYLCASSRTAMNTEAFFGQGTRLTVV.

This sequence joins TRBV27 and TRBJ2-1, with TRBD2 identical over 7 bases. V gave up 6 bases and J gave up 2 bases; unmatched junction bases: 10. The CDR3 has 16 amino acids. CDR1 and CDR2 from the germline V gene are MNHEY and SMNVEV (reference sequence). The CDR3 loop is CASRSLAGPTYNEQFF. The CDR3, as DNA: TGTGCCAGCAGGTCCTTAGCGGGTCCTACCTACAATGAGCAGTTCTTC.